This record looks at one T cell receptor beta chain sequence and its context. This record comes from a study of T cells expressing NK-cell markers. The germline CDR1 and CDR2 sequences are MNHEY and SMNVEV (reference sequence). The CDR3 spans 14 residues. For each CDR3 protein, TCRdb gives one entry from its re-call of the 5' RACE reads, without DNA. This table holds roughly 380,000 distinct CDR3 sequences. Material: blood T cells: a sorted CD56 or NKG2C T cell subset, CD4+ or CD8+ T cells, or bulk PBMC T cells (not recorded which). The receptor was derived from a man between 18 and 69 years old in good health. J is TRBJ1-1 and V is TRBV27; TCRdb gives TRBD1 as the D gene, but with no DNA this cannot be confirmed. The CDR3 reads CASGTGGRDTEAFF.